This T cell receptor beta chain was profiled in a study of cytomegalovirus exposure and HLA in healthy donors. General study findings and limits: Analyzed later, association rates of TCRs varied across HLA loci, with DRB1 most and HLA-C fewest. Sequencing depth across donors, presence/absence analyses assumed, was roughly uniform.

V was shortened by 3 bases and J by 6 bases, with 6 bases between the two germline ends. CDR3 size: 13 residues. Germline CDR1 LNHDA, CDR2 SQIVND (reference sequence). The PCR contained 60 Vbeta and 13 Jbeta primers. Original data processing: In a later analysis, the count reached 80 million or so unique TCR beta chains, with 9 million to 11 million shared. The table came from immunoSEQ multiplex PCR; TCRdb's copy has only in-frame clones and leaves some out. The V and J calls and clone size come from that table; D and trimming were worked out from the DNA. The repertoire consists of roughly 190,000 clones, with more than 65% occurring once and the leading ten covering around 1.4%. With respect to this clone: Its specificity is unknown.

Material for sequencing was PBMCs. The chain couples TRBV19 to TRBJ1-6, with no clear D. The clonotype comes from a girl aged 10 to 17 in good health and CMV-seropositive. As DNA, the CDR3 is TGTGCCAGTAGTATGGCCGCTAATTCACCCCTCCACTTT. Its protein is CASSMAANSPLHF.